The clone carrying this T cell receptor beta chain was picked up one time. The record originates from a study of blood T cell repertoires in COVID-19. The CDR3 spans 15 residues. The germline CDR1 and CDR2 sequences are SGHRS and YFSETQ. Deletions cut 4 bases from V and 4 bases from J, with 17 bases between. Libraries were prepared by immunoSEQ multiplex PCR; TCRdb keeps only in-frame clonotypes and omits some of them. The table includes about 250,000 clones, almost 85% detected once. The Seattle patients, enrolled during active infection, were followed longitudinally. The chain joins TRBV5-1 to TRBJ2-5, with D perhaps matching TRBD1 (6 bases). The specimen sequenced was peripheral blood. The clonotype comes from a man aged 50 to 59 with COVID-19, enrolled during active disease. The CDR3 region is CASSHSTGQGETQYF. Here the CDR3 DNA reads TGCGCCAGCAGCCACTCGACAGGTCAGGGAGAGACCCAGTACTTC.